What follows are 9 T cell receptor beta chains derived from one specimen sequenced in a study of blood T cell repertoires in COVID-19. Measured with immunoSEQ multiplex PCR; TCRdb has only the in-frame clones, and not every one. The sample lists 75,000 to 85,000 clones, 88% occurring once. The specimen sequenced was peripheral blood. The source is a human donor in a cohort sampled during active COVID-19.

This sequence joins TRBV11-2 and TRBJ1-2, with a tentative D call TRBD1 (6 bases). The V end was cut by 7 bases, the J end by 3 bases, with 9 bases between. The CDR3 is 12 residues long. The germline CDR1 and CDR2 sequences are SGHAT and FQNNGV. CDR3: CASKQGDYGYTF. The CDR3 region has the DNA TGTGCCAGCAAACAGGGCGACTATGGCTACACCTTC.

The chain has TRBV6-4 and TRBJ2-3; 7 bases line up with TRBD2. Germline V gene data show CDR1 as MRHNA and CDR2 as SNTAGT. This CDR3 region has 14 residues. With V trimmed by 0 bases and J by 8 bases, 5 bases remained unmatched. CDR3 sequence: CASSDSTGGGTQYF. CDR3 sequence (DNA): TGTGCCAGCAGTGACTCAACGGGAGGCGGTACGCAGTATTTT.

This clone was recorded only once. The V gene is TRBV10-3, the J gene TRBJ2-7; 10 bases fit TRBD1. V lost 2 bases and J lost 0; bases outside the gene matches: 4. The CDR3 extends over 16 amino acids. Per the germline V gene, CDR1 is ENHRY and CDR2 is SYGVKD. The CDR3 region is CAISEGDRGGSYEQYF. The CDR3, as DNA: TGTGCCATCAGTGAGGGGGACAGGGGAGGCTCCTACGAGCAGTACTTC.

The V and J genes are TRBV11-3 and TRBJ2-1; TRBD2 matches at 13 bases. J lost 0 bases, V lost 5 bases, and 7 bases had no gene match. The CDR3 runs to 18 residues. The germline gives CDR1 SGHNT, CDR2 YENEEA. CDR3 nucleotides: TGTGCCAGCAGCCTGGGACTAGCGGGATATAGCTCCTACAATGAGCAGTTCTTC. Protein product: CASSLGLAGYSSYNEQFF.

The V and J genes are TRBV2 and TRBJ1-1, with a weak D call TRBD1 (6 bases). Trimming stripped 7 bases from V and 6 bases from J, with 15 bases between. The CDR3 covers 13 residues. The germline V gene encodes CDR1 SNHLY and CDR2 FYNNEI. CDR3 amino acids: CASNLEGGAEAFF. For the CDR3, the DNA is TGTGCCAGCAACCTGGAGGGGGGGGCTGAAGCTTTCTTT.

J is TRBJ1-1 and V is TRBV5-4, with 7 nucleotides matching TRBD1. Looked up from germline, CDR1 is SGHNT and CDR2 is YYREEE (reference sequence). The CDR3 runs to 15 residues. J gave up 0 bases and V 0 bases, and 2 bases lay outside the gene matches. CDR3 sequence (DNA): TGTGCCAGCAGCTTGGGAGGGGGCTTGAACACTGAAGCTTTCTTT. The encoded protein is CASSLGGGLNTEAFF.

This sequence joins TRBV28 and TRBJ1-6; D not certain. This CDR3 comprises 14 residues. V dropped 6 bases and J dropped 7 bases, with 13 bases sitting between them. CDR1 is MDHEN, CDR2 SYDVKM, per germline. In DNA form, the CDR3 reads TGTGCCAGCAGCTCCCGCGGGGAGAATTCACCCCTCCACTTT. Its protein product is CASSSRGENSPLHF.

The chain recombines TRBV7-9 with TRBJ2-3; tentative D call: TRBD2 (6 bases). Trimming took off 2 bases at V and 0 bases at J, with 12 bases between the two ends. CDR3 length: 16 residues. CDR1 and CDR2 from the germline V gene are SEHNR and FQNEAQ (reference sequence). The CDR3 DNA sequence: TGTGCCAGCAGCTTACTGGCTAGCGATAGCACAGATACGCAGTATTTT. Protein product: CASSLLASDSTDTQYF.

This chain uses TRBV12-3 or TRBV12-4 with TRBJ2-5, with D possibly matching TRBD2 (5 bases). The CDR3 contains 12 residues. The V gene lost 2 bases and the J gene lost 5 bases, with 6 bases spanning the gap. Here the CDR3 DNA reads TGTGCCAGCAGTTTAAGGGAGGAGACCCAGTACTTC. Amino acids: CASSLREETQYF.